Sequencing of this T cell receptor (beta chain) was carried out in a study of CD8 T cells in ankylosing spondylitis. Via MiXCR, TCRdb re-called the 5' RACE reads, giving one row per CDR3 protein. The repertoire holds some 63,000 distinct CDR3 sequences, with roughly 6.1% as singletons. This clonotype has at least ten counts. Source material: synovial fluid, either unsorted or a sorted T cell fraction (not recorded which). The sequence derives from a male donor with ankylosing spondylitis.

The CDR3, as DNA: TGTGCCAGCAGCTTAGCGGGATTTTCAACAGATACGCAGTATTTT. This translates into CASSLAGFSTDTQYF. The chain employs TRBV7-2 and TRBJ2-3; no reliable D call. Germline V CDR1 and CDR2: SGHTA, FQGNSA. V was clipped by 0 bases and J by 3 bases, with 10 bases between them. The CDR3 covers 15 residues.